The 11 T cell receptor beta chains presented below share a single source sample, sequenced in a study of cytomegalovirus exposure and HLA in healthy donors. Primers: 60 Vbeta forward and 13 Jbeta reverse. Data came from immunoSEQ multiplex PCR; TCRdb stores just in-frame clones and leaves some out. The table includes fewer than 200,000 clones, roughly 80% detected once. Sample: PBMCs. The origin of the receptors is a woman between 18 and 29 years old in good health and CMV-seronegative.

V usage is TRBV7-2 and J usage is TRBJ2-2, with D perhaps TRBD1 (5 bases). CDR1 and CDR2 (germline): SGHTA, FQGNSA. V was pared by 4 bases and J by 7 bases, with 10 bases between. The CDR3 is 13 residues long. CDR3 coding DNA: TGTGCCAGCAGCTCAGGGTCTTACGGGGAGCTGTTTTTT. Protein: CASSSGSYGELFF. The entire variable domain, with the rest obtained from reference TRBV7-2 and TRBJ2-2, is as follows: GAGVSQSPSNKVTEKGKDVELRCDPISGHTALYWYRQSLGQGLEFLIYFQGNSAPDKSGLPSDRFSAERTGGSVSTLTIQRTQQEDSAVYLCASSSGSYGELFFGEGSRLTVL.

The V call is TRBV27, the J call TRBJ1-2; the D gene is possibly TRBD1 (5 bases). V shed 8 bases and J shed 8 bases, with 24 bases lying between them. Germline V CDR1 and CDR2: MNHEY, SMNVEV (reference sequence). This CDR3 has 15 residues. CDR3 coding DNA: TGTGCCAGCGGCCAAGGCAGCCCAGGGTTAGGGGGCTACACCTTC. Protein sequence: CASGQGSPGLGGYTF.

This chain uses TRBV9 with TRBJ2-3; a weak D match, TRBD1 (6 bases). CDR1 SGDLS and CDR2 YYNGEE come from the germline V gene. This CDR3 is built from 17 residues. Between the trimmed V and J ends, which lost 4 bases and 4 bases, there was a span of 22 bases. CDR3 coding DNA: TGTGCCAGCAGCCCACATGGGAACAGGGCACGGGCAGATACGCAGTATTTT. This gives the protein CASSPHGNRARADTQYF.

In DNA, the CDR3 is TGTGCCAGCACCAACCGGGTGACTGAAGCTTTCTTT. It encodes CASTNRVTEAFF. The chain is built from TRBV28 and TRBJ1-1; no definite D call. The V gene's germline CDR1 is MDHEN and CDR2 SYDVKM. V shed 7 bases and J shed 5 bases, with 11 bases lying between them. The CDR3 contains 12 residues.

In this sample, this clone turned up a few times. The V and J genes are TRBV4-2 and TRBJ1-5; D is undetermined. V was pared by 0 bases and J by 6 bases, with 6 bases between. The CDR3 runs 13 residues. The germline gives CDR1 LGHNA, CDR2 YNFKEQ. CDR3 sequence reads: CASSQELSQPQHF. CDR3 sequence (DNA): TGTGCCAGCAGCCAAGAACTTAGTCAGCCCCAGCATTTT.

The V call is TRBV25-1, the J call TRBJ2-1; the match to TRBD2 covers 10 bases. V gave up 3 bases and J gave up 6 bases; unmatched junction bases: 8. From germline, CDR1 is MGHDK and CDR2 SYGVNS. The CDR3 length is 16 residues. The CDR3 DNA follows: TGTGCCAGCAGTGATTTTCTAGCGGGAGAGGGCAATGAGCAGTTCTTC. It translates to CASSDFLAGEGNEQFF.

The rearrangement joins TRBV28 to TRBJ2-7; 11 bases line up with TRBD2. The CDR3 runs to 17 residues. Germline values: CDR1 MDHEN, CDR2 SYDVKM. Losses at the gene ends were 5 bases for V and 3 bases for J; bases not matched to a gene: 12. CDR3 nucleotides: TGTGCCAGCAGTCCCGCACCTGGGACTAGCGGCAACTACGAGCAGTACTTC. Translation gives CASSPAPGTSGNYEQYF.

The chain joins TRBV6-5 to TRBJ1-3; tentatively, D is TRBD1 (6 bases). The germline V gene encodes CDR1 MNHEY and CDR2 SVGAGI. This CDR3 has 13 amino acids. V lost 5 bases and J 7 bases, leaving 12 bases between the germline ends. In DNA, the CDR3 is TGTGCCAGCAGTGACAGGCTAAGGAACACCATATATTTT. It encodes CASSDRLRNTIYF.

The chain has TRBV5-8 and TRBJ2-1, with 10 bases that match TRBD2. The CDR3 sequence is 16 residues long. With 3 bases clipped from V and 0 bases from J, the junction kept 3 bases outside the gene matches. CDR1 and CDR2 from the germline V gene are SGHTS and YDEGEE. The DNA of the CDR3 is TGTGCCAGCAGCTCGGGACTAGCGAGCTCCTACAATGAGCAGTTCTTC. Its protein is CASSSGLASSYNEQFF.

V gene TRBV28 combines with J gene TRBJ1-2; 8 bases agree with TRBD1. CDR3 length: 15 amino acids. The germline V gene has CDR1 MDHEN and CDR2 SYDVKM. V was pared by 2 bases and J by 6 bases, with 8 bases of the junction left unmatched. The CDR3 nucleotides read TGTGCCAGCAGTTTAGTCCAGGGGGCATTGGATGGCTACACCTTC. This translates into CASSLVQGALDGYTF.

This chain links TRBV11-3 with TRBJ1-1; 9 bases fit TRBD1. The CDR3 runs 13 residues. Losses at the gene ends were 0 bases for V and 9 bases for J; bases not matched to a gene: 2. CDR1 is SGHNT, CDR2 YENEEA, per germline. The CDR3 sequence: CASSLEQGAKAFF. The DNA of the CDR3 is TGTGCCAGCAGCTTAGAACAGGGGGCGAAAGCTTTCTTT.